One and the same sample provided the 11 T cell receptor beta chains below, sequenced in a study of T-cell reconstitution after alpha-beta-depleted transplantation in children (dated by TCRdb to about 2016). The treatment or condition label, as the study defines it: allogeneic hematopoietic cell transplantation with graft depleted of TCRalphabeta T cells and CD19 B cells. The library was built by means of PCR. The sequencer listed for this sample is Illumina HiSeq 2500. TCR libraries were prepared with molecular barcoding, using unique molecular identifiers to normalize TCRbeta repertoire quantification. Starting from the raw public reads, TCRdb applied fastp trimming at Q25, assembled clones with MiXCR and retained in-frame beta chains. Identical CDR3 protein sequences are pooled into one entry, listed with their most common genes and DNA. This sample holds some 81,000 distinct CDR3 sequences; about 14% were observed only once. Of the sample, 25% to 30% falls within the top ten clones.

Sequencing used PBMCs, mostly from graft donor cells, obtained 180 days after TCRalphabeta/CD19-depleted stem cell transplant. Source of these receptors: a male patient between 2 and 10 years old who had a stem cell transplant for acute lymphoblastic leukemia, so the T cells may come from the graft donor.

This clonotype was counted between two and nine times. The chain has TRBV5-5 and TRBJ2-7; no clear D. This CDR3 has 14 residues. Germline values: CDR1 SGHKS, CDR2 YYEKEE (reference sequence). Trimming pared 3 bases from V and 4 bases from J, leaving 14 bases between. Here the CDR3 reads CASSSHSPFYEQYF. Here the CDR3 DNA reads TGTGCCAGCAGCTCTCATTCCCCGTTTTACGAGCAGTACTTC.

The chain uses TRBV7-6 and TRBJ1-6, with D possibly matching TRBD1 (5 bases). This CDR3 region has 15 residues. The germline gives CDR1 SGHVS, CDR2 FNYEAQ. Trimming stripped 1 base from V and 6 bases from J, with 10 bases between. This chain's CDR3 is CASSLEGQVNSPLHF. DNA of the CDR3: TGTGCCAGCAGCTTAGAGGGGCAGGTTAATTCACCCCTCCACTTT.

The J gene is TRBJ2-7, the V gene TRBV6-2 or TRBV6-3; D may be TRBD2 (6 bases). From germline, CDR1 is MNHEY and CDR2 SVGEGT. V lost 6 bases and J 2 bases, leaving 17 bases between the germline ends. The length of the CDR3 is 15 residues. The CDR3 DNA is TGTGCCAGCAGCCAAGAGGAGGGGAGACCCTACGAGCAGTACTTC. Protein sequence: CASSQEEGRPYEQYF.

This clonotype showed up just a few times. The chain recombines TRBV9 with TRBJ1-1; D gene ambiguous. Germline V gives CDR1 SGDLS, CDR2 YYNGEE. V lost 4 bases, J lost 0 bases, and 13 bases lay in between. The CDR3 spans 15 residues. The CDR3 DNA is TGTGCCAGCAGCTCCCAAGGACGGATGAACACTGAAGCTTTCTTT. Amino acid sequence: CASSSQGRMNTEAFF.

The chain is built from TRBV27 and TRBJ2-7, with 9 positions matching TRBD1. After removal of 4 bases from V and 3 bases from J, the junction contained 4 bases not matched to a gene. The CDR3 runs to 14 residues. The germline V gene has CDR1 MNHEY and CDR2 SMNVEV (reference sequence). CDR3 residues: CASSWGTGLYEQYF. The CDR3 DNA sequence: TGTGCCAGCAGTTGGGGGACAGGGCTCTACGAGCAGTACTTC.

This clonotype was counted a few times. In DNA form, the CDR3 reads TGTGCCAGCAGTTTTCGGGGTGAAGCTTTCTTT. This encodes CASSFRGEAFF. The chain links TRBV12-3 or TRBV12-4 to TRBJ1-1; D unclear. The CDR3 covers 11 residues. The V end lost 3 bases, the J end lost 7 bases, and 6 bases lay between the germline ends.

In its sample, this clonotype was seen many times. The chain carries TRBV10-1 and TRBJ2-2; TRBD1 matches 7 bases. The V and J ends lost 6 bases and 7 bases, in that order; junction bases with no gene match: 5. The length of the CDR3 is 13 residues. Germline CDR1 is WNHNN and CDR2 is SYGVQD (reference sequence). CDR3 amino acids: CASRGWTGGELFF. DNA for the CDR3: TGCGCCAGCAGGGGTTGGACAGGCGGGGAGCTGTTTTTT.

This clonotype was seen a handful of times. The J gene is TRBJ1-3, the V gene TRBV15, with D possibly TRBD1 on 5 matching bases. V lost 0 bases and J 2 bases, leaving 11 bases between the germline ends. The CDR3 runs 16 residues. Germline lookup yields CDR1 LNHNV and CDR2 YYDKDF (reference sequence). CDR3 in DNA: TGTGCCACCAGCAGAGATGGTAGGGGAACTGGAAACACCATATATTTT. Translated, it gives CATSRDGRGTGNTIYF.

This rearrangement joins TRBV6-5 to TRBJ2-1; 9 nucleotides line up with TRBD2. This CDR3 spans 16 amino acids. In germline, CDR1 is MNHEY, CDR2 SVGAGI. Germline trimming cut 4 bases from V and 0 bases from J; bases unmatched to any gene: 4. The DNA of the CDR3 is TGTGCCAGCAGTTCCCCTAGCGGGGTCTCCTACAATGAGCAGTTCTTC. Protein: CASSSPSGVSYNEQFF.

This clonotype was recorded many times. DNA for the CDR3: TGTGCCAGCAGCTTAACCTCGCTAGAGCAGTACTTC. This encodes CASSLTSLEQYF. The rearrangement joins TRBV7-9 to TRBJ2-7; the D is unclear. Per germline, CDR1 SEHNR and CDR2 FQNEAQ (reference sequence). Trimming pared 2 bases from V and 7 bases from J, leaving 9 bases between. The CDR3 is made up of 12 amino acids.

The V call is TRBV28, the J call TRBJ2-4; a possible D gene is TRBD2 (6 bases). This CDR3 spans 16 amino acids. Germline CDR1 MDHEN, CDR2 SYDVKM. V was trimmed by 3 bases and J by 3 bases, leaving 15 bases between them. CDR3: CASSFRTKGDKNIQYF. The CDR3 nucleotides read TGTGCCAGCAGTTTCAGGACTAAGGGTGACAAAAACATTCAGTACTTC.